This TCR beta chain was identified in a study of graft-versus-host responses after intestinal transplantation. The wider study: Transplant types were multivisceral, liver-intestinal, or isolated intestinal. Every recipient had anti-thymocyte globulin induction and approximately three years of tacrolimus plus steroids. Broader study findings: Across patients carrying graft-donor T cell macrochimerism, allografts held high graft-versus-host to host-versus-graft clonal ratios. GvH clone levels peaked in circulation, and this peak was associated with early post-transplant HvG declines.

The CDR3 sequence is 15 residues long. From germline, CDR1 is SGDLS and CDR2 YYNGEE. J gave up 1 base and V 2 bases, and 6 bases lay outside the gene matches. Each mixed lymphocyte reaction held 200,000 CFSE-labeled responders and 200,000 irradiated violet-dye-labeled stimulators. Clones were sequenced by immunoSEQ multiplex PCR, and TCRdb holds only the in-frame ones, with some missing. The sample yields roughly 9,200 clones, approximately 33% seen once. The TCR comes from a human patient who was an organ donor for intestinal transplantation. The material was alloreactive CD8+ T cells from a mixed lymphocyte reaction culture, obtained before transplantation. Subset: CFSE-low proliferating T cells sorted from roughly six-day pre-transplant mixed lymphocyte reaction (GvH or HvG direction). The rearrangement uses TRBV9 and TRBJ2-7; 7 bases line up with TRBD2. The CDR3 region has the DNA TGTGCCAGCAGCGTTGCGGGAGAGGGGTCCTACGAGCAGTACTTC. It yields the protein CASSVAGEGSYEQYF. Variable domain in full (rest from reference TRBV9 and TRBJ2-7): DSGVTQTPKHLITATGQRVTLRCSPRSGDLSVYWYQQSLDQGLQFLIQYYNGEERAKGNILERFSAQQFPDLHSELNLSSLELGDSALYFCASSVAGEGSYEQYFGPGTRLTVT.